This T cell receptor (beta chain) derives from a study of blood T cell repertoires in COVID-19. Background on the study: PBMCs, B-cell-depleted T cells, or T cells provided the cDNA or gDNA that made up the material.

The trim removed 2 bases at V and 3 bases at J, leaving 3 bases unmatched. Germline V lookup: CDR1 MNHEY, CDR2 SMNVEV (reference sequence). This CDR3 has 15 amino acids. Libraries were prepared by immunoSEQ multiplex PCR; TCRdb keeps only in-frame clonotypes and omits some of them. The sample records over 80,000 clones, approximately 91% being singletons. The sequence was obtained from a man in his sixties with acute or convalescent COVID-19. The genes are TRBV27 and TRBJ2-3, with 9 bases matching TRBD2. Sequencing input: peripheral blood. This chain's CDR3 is CASSLAGGWTDTQYF. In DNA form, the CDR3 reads TGTGCCAGCAGTTTAGCGGGAGGGTGGACAGATACGCAGTATTTT.